What follows are 30 T cell receptor beta chains derived from one specimen sequenced in a study of blood T cell repertoires in COVID-19. Repertoires were generated with immunoSEQ multiplex PCR, while TCRdb's copy carries only in-frame clones and drops some. The table lists hundreds of thousands of clones, about nine tenths of them singletons. Material: PBMCs or T cells enriched from blood (not recorded which). The receptors were sampled from a man aged 40-49 years who had recovered from COVID-19.

This chain connects TRBV6-1 to TRBJ2-2; 8 nucleotides agree with TRBD2. With 3 bases clipped from V and 4 bases from J, the junction kept 4 bases outside the gene matches. The CDR3 has 15 amino acids. CDR1 and CDR2 (germline): MNHNS, SASEGT. Here the CDR3 DNA reads TGTGCCAGCAGTGAGGCCGGGAGGGTCACCGGGGAGCTGTTTTTT. Translating it yields CASSEAGRVTGELFF.

The chain employs TRBV10-3 and TRBJ2-7; 10 bases agree with TRBD1. The V and J ends lost 6 bases and 6 bases, in that order; junction bases with no gene match: 5. Germline loops: CDR1 ENHRY, CDR2 SYGVKD. The length of the CDR3 is 13 residues. The chain's CDR3 is CAISRDRGSEQYF. CDR3 nucleotide sequence: TGTGCCATCAGCCGGGACAGGGGTTCCGAGCAGTACTTC.

The V gene is TRBV30, the J gene TRBJ2-7; D remains unclear. Germline values: CDR1 GTSNPN, CDR2 SVGIG (reference sequence). This CDR3 is 12 amino acids long. V was pared by 0 bases and J by 5 bases, with 8 bases between. As DNA, the CDR3 is TGTGCCTGGAGTGTCGGGTTTGACGAGCAGTACTTC. Translated: CAWSVGFDEQYF.

The chain uses TRBV27 and TRBJ2-3; D unresolved. Trimming took 6 bases from V and 5 from J, leaving 9 bases between them. This CDR3 region has 12 residues. Germline loops: CDR1 MNHEY, CDR2 SMNVEV (reference sequence). CDR3 DNA sequence: TGTGCCAGCAGATATGGTAGAGATACGCAGTATTTT. Translation: CASRYGRDTQYF.

The rearrangement joins TRBV18 to TRBJ1-2, with D uncertain. Germline lookup yields CDR1 KGHSH and CDR2 LQKENI. V gave up 1 base and J gave up 2 bases, with 8 bases separating them. The CDR3 is 14 amino acids. The CDR3 bases are TGTGCCAGCTCACCACAGACTCCCAACTATGGCTACACCTTC. Amino acid sequence: CASSPQTPNYGYTF.

The chain carries TRBV7-2 and TRBJ2-7; 10 bases align to TRBD2. Trimming cost V 3 bases and J 2 bases; bases outside gene matches: 4. The CDR3 has 15 amino acids. Looked up from germline, CDR1 is SGHTA and CDR2 is FQGNSA. CDR3 in DNA: TGTGCCAGCAGCTTCCTAGCGGGAGCTACCTACGAGCAGTACTTC. This encodes CASSFLAGATYEQYF.

V and J are TRBV7-3 and TRBJ2-2; 15 nucleotides agree with TRBD2. The CDR3 length is 16 residues. Germline assignment: CDR1 SGHTA and CDR2 FQGTGA. Unmatched junction bases numbered 1, after V lost 4 bases and J lost 4 bases. DNA for the CDR3: TGTGCCAGCAGCTCGGGACTAGCGGGGGGCACCGGGGAGCTGTTTTTT. It encodes CASSSGLAGGTGELFF.

Only one count was recorded for this clone. The V gene is TRBV11-2, the J gene TRBJ2-2; D is perhaps TRBD2 (7 bases). CDR3 length: 15 amino acids. CDR1 is SGHAT and CDR2 is FQNNGV in the germline V gene. Trimming took off 3 bases at V and 4 bases at J, with 12 bases between the two ends. The CDR3 here is CASSFRGAGTGELFF. CDR3 nucleotide sequence: TGTGCCAGCAGCTTTCGGGGGGCGGGCACCGGGGAGCTGTTTTTT.

This clone was detected once. The V gene is TRBV30, the J gene TRBJ2-7, with D possibly matching TRBD2 (5 bases). The CDR3 runs 14 residues. CDR1 is GTSNPN, CDR2 SVGIG, per germline (reference sequence). Trimming left V 1 base short and J 7 bases short, with 17 bases between. Here the CDR3 DNA reads TGTGCCTGGAGTGGGGTTCGGGATTTGAGTGAGCAGTACTTC. As protein: CAWSGVRDLSEQYF.

This rearrangement joins TRBV3-1 (or the pseudogene TRBV3-2) to TRBJ1-1, with TRBD1 matching over 8 bases. The CDR3 sequence is 15 residues long. Germline V gene data show CDR1 as LGHDT and CDR2 as YNNKEL (reference sequence). The J segment lost 5 bases and the V segment lost 3 bases, leaving 8 bases of the junction unmatched. CDR3 in DNA: TGTGCCAGCAGCCAGCCCCAGGGGGCCGGTACTGAAGCTTTCTTT. Amino acids: CASSQPQGAGTEAFF.

This chain links TRBV30 with TRBJ1-1, with D uncertain. This CDR3 region has 13 residues. V shed 4 bases and J shed 3 bases, with 12 bases lying between them. Germline V lookup: CDR1 GTSNPN, CDR2 SVGIG (reference sequence). DNA of the CDR3: TGTGCCTGGAAAGCGATGGCGGACACTGAAGCTTTCTTT. Protein product: CAWKAMADTEAFF. The whole variable domain, filled in from reference TRBV30 and TRBJ1-1, reads SQTIHQWPATLVQPVGSPLSLECTVEGTSNPNLYWYRQAAGRGLQLLFYSVGIGQISSEVPQNLSASRPQDRQFILSSKKLLLSDSGFYLCAWKAMADTEAFFGQGTRLTVV.

This chain links TRBV14 with TRBJ2-4; weak D call: TRBD2 (5 bases). The length of the CDR3 is 16 residues. CDR1 SGHDN and CDR2 FVKESK come from the germline V gene. Trimming took 4 bases from V and 0 from J, leaving 13 bases between them. DNA of the CDR3: TGTGCCAGCAGCCCCTTAATGAGGGAAGCCAAAAACATTCAGTACTTC. Amino acids: CASSPLMREAKNIQYF.

V is TRBV19 and J is TRBJ1-1; 10 positions agree with TRBD1. The germline V gene encodes CDR1 LNHDA and CDR2 SQIVND (reference sequence). The CDR3 loop spans 13 amino acids. V lost 8 bases, J lost 6 bases, and 6 bases stayed unmatched. For the CDR3, the DNA is TGTGCCAGTGTGGGACAGGGGTCTGCTGAAGCTTTCTTT. Translated, it gives CASVGQGSAEAFF.

The chain carries TRBV5-6 and TRBJ2-5, with TRBD2 matching 9 bases. Germline V gene data show CDR1 as SGHDT and CDR2 as YYEEEE. Unmatched junction bases numbered 8, after V lost 0 bases and J lost 2 bases. This CDR3 contains 17 residues. The CDR3 nucleotides read TGTGCCAGCAGCTTGGTGGGGCGGGGGGGCGTACAAGAGACCCAGTACTTC. The encoded protein is CASSLVGRGGVQETQYF.

The chain employs TRBV27 and TRBJ2-7, with 13 positions matching TRBD2. Germline loops: CDR1 MNHEY, CDR2 SMNVEV (reference sequence). The CDR3 has 14 residues. Unmatched junction bases numbered 6, after V lost 8 bases and J lost 5 bases. In DNA form, the CDR3 reads TGTGCCAGCGTAGGACTAGCGGGAGATCACGAGCAGTACTTC. As protein: CASVGLAGDHEQYF.

The chain employs TRBV28 and TRBJ2-7; 11 bases align to TRBD2. The CDR3 consists of 15 residues. In germline, CDR1 is MDHEN, CDR2 SYDVKM. J gave up 4 bases and V 5 bases, and 7 bases lay outside the gene matches. The CDR3 protein is CASSVTSGSYYEQYF. The DNA for the CDR3 is TGTGCCAGCAGTGTTACTAGCGGGAGCTATTACGAGCAGTACTTC.

The chain couples TRBV2 to TRBJ2-3, with D possibly matching TRBD1 (6 bases). V was pared by 2 bases and J by 5 bases, with 20 bases between. This CDR3 has 17 residues. CDR1 and CDR2 (germline): SNHLY, FYNNEI. The CDR3 reads CASSEILGGEVGDTQYF. The CDR3 nucleotides read TGTGCCAGCAGTGAAATTTTAGGGGGAGAGGTAGGAGATACGCAGTATTTT.

The CDR3 loop reads CATAGEATEAFF. DNA of the CDR3: TGTGCGACCGCGGGGGAGGCTACTGAAGCTTTCTTT. This chain connects TRBV10-3 to TRBJ1-1; D possibly corresponds to TRBD1 (5 bases). Germline V lookup: CDR1 ENHRY, CDR2 SYGVKD. The CDR3 runs 12 residues.

The gene calls are TRBV7-8 and TRBJ2-5, with D uncertain. Germline lookup yields CDR1 SGHVS and CDR2 FQNEAQ. The CDR3 length is 11 residues. Trimming cost V 6 bases and J 4 bases, with 6 bases left between them. CDR3 sequence: CASRSLETQYF. DNA of the CDR3: TGTGCCAGCAGGTCACTAGAGACCCAGTACTTC.

Only one count was recorded for this clone. The chain links TRBV19 to TRBJ1-2; 7 nucleotides line up with TRBD1. V trimming: 5 bases; J trimming: 6 bases; junction bases outside the gene matches: 3. CDR1 and CDR2 (germline): LNHDA, SQIVND (reference sequence). The CDR3 loop spans 12 amino acids. This CDR3 reads CASSPQGDGYTF. In DNA, the CDR3 is TGTGCCAGTAGTCCGCAGGGGGATGGCTACACCTTC.

The CDR3 sequence: CAWSVVRGQYGYTF. The CDR3 DNA follows: TGTGCCTGGAGTGTTGTTCGGGGACAGTATGGCTACACCTTC. The V gene is TRBV30, the J gene TRBJ1-2, with TRBD1 identical over 7 bases. There are 14 residues in the CDR3. The germline CDR1 and CDR2 sequences are GTSNPN and SVGIG (reference sequence). V shed 0 bases, J shed 5 bases, and the junction held 6 bases outside the gene matches. Combining the CDR3 with reference TRBV30 and TRBJ1-2 gives the whole variable domain SQTIHQWPATLVQPVGSPLSLECTVEGTSNPNLYWYRQAAGRGLQLLFYSVGIGQISSEVPQNLSASRPQDRQFILSSKKLLLSDSGFYLCAWSVVRGQYGYTFGSGTRLTVV.

This chain connects TRBV5-8 to TRBJ1-2; D is ambiguous. The germline V gene encodes CDR1 SGHTS and CDR2 YDEGEE. Trimming left V 6 bases short and J 4 bases short, with 25 bases between. CDR3 length equals 17 residues. The CDR3: CASTYSRTGMAGYGYTF. The DNA for the CDR3 is TGTGCCAGCACCTATTCGAGGACCGGGATGGCTGGCTATGGCTACACCTTC.

This rearrangement joins TRBV27 to TRBJ1-5; D is possibly TRBD1 (6 bases). The germline gives CDR1 MNHEY, CDR2 SMNVEV (reference sequence). The V gene lost 8 bases and the J gene lost 0 bases, with 17 bases spanning the gap. The CDR3 consists of 16 residues. As DNA, the CDR3 is TGTGCCAGCCGTGCGTGGGCAGGGGCTAGCAATCAGCCCCAGCATTTT. Translation: CASRAWAGASNQPQHF.

The chain joins TRBV29-1 to TRBJ2-7, with D perhaps TRBD1 (6 bases). Trimming pared 0 bases from V and 0 bases from J, leaving 12 bases between. Germline loops: CDR1 SQVTM, CDR2 ANQGSEA. This CDR3 region has 15 residues. The DNA for the CDR3 is TGCAGCGTTGAAGATCTCACAGGGAGCTCCTACGAGCAGTACTTC. This gives the protein CSVEDLTGSSYEQYF.

The V and J genes are TRBV28 and TRBJ2-3; D possibly corresponds to TRBD1 (5 bases). V lost 7 bases and J lost 2, with 16 bases in between. Germline assignment: CDR1 MDHEN and CDR2 SYDVKM. The CDR3 is 15 amino acids. The CDR3 DNA is TGTGCCAGCACTACCCCGGCAGGGCCCACAGATACGCAGTATTTT. Protein sequence: CASTTPAGPTDTQYF.

The rearrangement uses TRBV7-2 and TRBJ2-3; D uncertain. The CDR3 loop spans 14 amino acids. V was shortened by 3 bases and J by 1 base, with 8 bases between the two germline ends. Germline-derived CDR1 and CDR2 are SGHTA and FQGNSA. CDR3 sequence: CASSFQLGTDTQYF. CDR3 bases: TGTGCCAGCAGCTTTCAGTTGGGCACAGATACGCAGTATTTT. Drawing the rest from reference TRBV7-2 and TRBJ2-3, the complete variable domain is GAGVSQSPSNKVTEKGKDVELRCDPISGHTALYWYRQSLGQGLEFLIYFQGNSAPDKSGLPSDRFSAERTGGSVSTLTIQRTQQEDSAVYLCASSFQLGTDTQYFGPGTRLTVL.

This chain links TRBV20-1 with TRBJ2-1; 9 bases line up with TRBD2. The CDR3 contains 15 residues. The trim removed 3 bases at V and 3 bases at J, leaving 6 bases unmatched. Per germline, CDR1 DFQATT and CDR2 SNEGSKA (reference sequence). Written as DNA, the CDR3 is TGCAGTGCTAGTCCCCTAGCGGGAAACTACAATGAGCAGTTCTTC. This codes for CSASPLAGNYNEQFF.

The chain couples TRBV2 to TRBJ2-2; tentative D call: TRBD1 (5 bases). The CDR3 runs to 14 residues. Germline lookup yields CDR1 SNHLY and CDR2 FYNNEI. Trimming stripped 6 bases from V and 0 bases from J, with 8 bases between. CDR3 sequence reads: CASSPGPNTGELFF. DNA for the CDR3: TGTGCCAGCAGCCCAGGGCCGAACACCGGGGAGCTGTTTTTT. The variable domain in full, with the rest retrieved from reference TRBV2 and TRBJ2-2, is EPEVTQTPSHQVTQMGQEVILRCVPISNHLYFYWYRQILGQKVEFLVSFYNNEISEKSEIFDDQFSVERPDGSNFTLKIRSTKLEDSAMYFCASSPGPNTGELFFGEGSRLTVL.

The chain uses TRBV30 and TRBJ2-1; 7 nucleotides match TRBD2. Germline CDR1 reads GTSNPN; CDR2 reads SVGIG (reference sequence). V gave up 1 base and J gave up 14 bases; unmatched junction bases: 5. The CDR3 sequence is 11 residues long. Here the CDR3 reads CAWSDETSKFF. CDR3 nucleotide sequence: TGTGCCTGGAGTGACGAGACTAGCAAGTTCTTC.

This chain joins TRBV7-8 and TRBJ1-3; 7 bases are shared with TRBD1. V gave up 4 bases and J gave up 0 bases; unmatched junction bases: 12. CDR3 size: 18 residues. Germline V gives CDR1 SGHVS, CDR2 FQNEAQ. CDR3 residues: CASSSSPPGTASGNTIYF. DNA of the CDR3: TGTGCCAGCAGCTCCTCTCCGCCGGGGACAGCCTCTGGAAACACCATATATTTT.